This T cell receptor (beta chain) was profiled in a study of tumor-infiltrating lymphocytes in primary liver carcinoma. Study information: Both sexes were represented among patients, who were 30 to 69 years old.

This CDR3 contains 14 residues. Germline values: CDR1 MNHEY, CDR2 SVGEGT. Overall study findings and caveats: Tumor tissue displayed a significantly greater top-250-clone fraction than blood (p = 0.039).

About this clonotype: Its antigen remains unknown. The CDR3 end shows no conserved phenylalanine or tryptophan, and so a read error is likely.

TCR beta cDNA was made from approximately 540 ng total RNA with a constant-region primer. ARM-PCR was slightly modified, and three nested multiplex PCR rounds with it gave rise to the TCR beta libraries. The first two PCR rounds used TRBV1-TRBV30 forward primers with a C-beta reverse primer, approximately 11 cycles each. MiXCR was run by TCRdb on the multiplex PCR reads, yielding one entry per CDR3 protein. The sample consists of approximately 40,000 distinct CDR3 sequences, nearly 75% of them appearing once. Joint extraction of RNA and DNA used roughly 20-33 mg of bulk tissue that was unsorted. Surgery removed the patients' primary liver carcinoma. Chronic HBV infection, untreated so far, was present in the patients.

The V gene is TRBV6-2 or TRBV6-3, the J gene TRBJ2-1; 7 bases are a match to TRBD2. This receptor was identified in a man aged 40-55 years with primary liver carcinoma and hepatitis B virus infection. Sequencing used liver tumor tissue from sampling region 4. Subset indicated: tumor region T4, right-lateral pole. This CDR3 reads CVSSFAGAHDEQFL. DNA of the CDR3: TGTGTCAGCAGTTTTGCGGGAGCCCACGATGAGCAGTTCCTC.